One sample yielded the 22 T cell receptor beta chains listed below, sequenced in a study of cytomegalovirus exposure and HLA in healthy donors. The PCR contained 60 Vbeta and 13 Jbeta primers. TCRdb's table, derived via immunoSEQ multiplex PCR, lists solely in-frame clones and lacks some. The repertoire table contains over 100,000 clones. The sample consisted of PBMCs. These receptors were obtained from a man aged 40-50 years in good health and CMV-seropositive.

J is TRBJ2-7 and V is TRBV6-5, with 9 bases lining up with TRBD2. This CDR3 spans 14 amino acids. The V segment lost 2 bases and the J segment 3 bases; nucleotides outside the gene matches: 2. Germline-derived CDR1 and CDR2 are MNHEY and SVGAGI. The CDR3 spells CASSYALAGYEQYF. Here the CDR3 DNA reads TGTGCCAGCAGTTACGCACTAGCGGGCTACGAGCAGTACTTC.

The rearrangement joins TRBV6-4 to TRBJ2-1; TRBD1 is a possible D gene (6 bases). Trimming shortened V by 4 bases and J by 7 bases, and 11 bases separated the two germline ends. The CDR3 is 13 residues long. CDR1 and CDR2 from the germline V gene are MRHNA and SNTAGT. The CDR3 reads CASSGERGNEQFF. CDR3 coding DNA: TGTGCCAGCAGTGGGGAGAGGGGGAATGAGCAGTTCTTC.

The J gene is TRBJ2-3, the V gene TRBV5-4, with 16 positions matching TRBD2. Germline-derived CDR1 and CDR2 are SGHNT and YYREEE (reference sequence). Germline trimming cut 4 bases from V and 7 bases from J; bases unmatched to any gene: 12. The CDR3 has 18 amino acids. Here the CDR3 DNA reads TGTGCCAGCAGCCCCGGGACTAGCGGGAGGGGGTTATTAAATACGCAGTATTTT. This translates into CASSPGTSGRGLLNTQYF.

The CDR3 sequence is CASSFGQAYEQYF. The CDR3 DNA reads TGTGCCAGCAGCTTTGGACAAGCCTACGAGCAGTACTTC. The chain links TRBV7-8 to TRBJ2-7; maybe TRBD1 (5 bases). Germline CDR1 SGHVS, CDR2 FQNEAQ. Trimming removed 3 bases at V and 2 bases at J, with 8 bases between. This CDR3 comprises 13 residues.

V is TRBV7-3 and J is TRBJ2-1; 7 bases agree with TRBD2. Trimming took 2 bases from V and 9 from J; bases not matched to a gene: 4. The V gene's germline CDR1 is SGHTA and CDR2 FQGTGA. This CDR3 has 13 residues. DNA for the CDR3: TGTGCCAGCAGCTTAGCGGGAGTCGGTGAGCAGTTCTTC. It translates to CASSLAGVGEQFF.

The rearrangement links TRBV19 to TRBJ2-5; TRBD2 matches 13 bases. This CDR3 contains 16 residues. V lost 5 bases to trimming and J lost 7 bases; unmatched junction nucleotides: 10. The germline CDR1 and CDR2 sequences are LNHDA and SQIVND (reference sequence). CDR3 DNA: TGTGCCAGTAGTCCCGGGACTAGCGGGACCTCGGCGACCCAGTACTTC. Its translation is CASSPGTSGTSATQYF.

This chain links TRBV7-8 with TRBJ2-5; the match to TRBD2 covers 13 bases. This CDR3 contains 15 residues. Trimming at V came to 4 bases and at J to 5 bases, leaving 4 bases not matched to a gene. Germline V CDR1 and CDR2: SGHVS, FQNEAQ. In DNA form, the CDR3 reads TGTGCCAGCAGCTCACGGACTAGCGGGAGTGAGACCCAGTACTTC. Amino acid sequence: CASSSRTSGSETQYF.

This rearrangement joins TRBV1 to TRBJ2-7; the table's D gene call, TRBD2, was not cross checked with the DNA. TRBV1 is a listed pseudogene. The CDR3 contains 14 residues. CDR3 DNA: TGCACCAGCAGCCAAGATAATCTAGCGTTCGAGCAGTACTTC. Amino acid sequence: CTSSQDNLAFEQYF.

The chain joins TRBV5-1 to TRBJ2-3; no clear D gene. V dropped 2 bases and J dropped 0 bases, with 19 bases sitting between them. Germline V gene sequence: CDR1 SGHRS, CDR2 YFSETQ. This CDR3 has 18 residues. The CDR3: CASSLARRSETSTDTQYF. In DNA, the CDR3 is TGCGCCAGCAGCTTAGCCCGCCGAAGCGAAACGAGCACAGATACGCAGTATTTT.

V usage is TRBV19 and J usage is TRBJ1-2; D is perhaps TRBD1 (5 bases). Trimming cost V 7 bases and J 1 base, with 10 bases left between them. The CDR3 consists of 13 residues. Germline CDR1 and CDR2: LNHDA and SQIVND (reference sequence). CDR3 residues: CASNHRLNYGYTF. The CDR3 DNA reads as TGTGCCAGTAATCACAGGCTTAACTATGGCTACACCTTC.

The chain joins TRBV19 to TRBJ1-5; 7 bases are shared with TRBD1. With V trimmed by 5 bases and J by 6 bases, 10 bases remained unmatched. There are 15 residues in the CDR3. Germline-derived CDR1 and CDR2 are LNHDA and SQIVND (reference sequence). CDR3 residues: CASSPIDRAGQPQHF. CDR3 in DNA: TGTGCCAGTAGTCCCATTGACAGGGCGGGTCAGCCCCAGCATTTT.

The V call is TRBV4-1, the J call TRBJ2-5, with no clear D. Germline V CDR1 and CDR2: MGHRA, YSYEKL. Deletions cut 0 bases from V and 9 bases from J, with 11 bases between. The CDR3 has 13 residues. The CDR3 loop reads CASSQESGRAQYF. In nucleotides, the CDR3 is TGCGCCAGCAGCCAAGAATCGGGTCGGGCCCAGTACTTC.

The rearrangement links TRBV29-1 to TRBJ2-7; 7 nucleotides match TRBD2. Germline assignment: CDR1 SQVTM and CDR2 ANQGSEA. Trimming removed 7 bases from V and 3 bases from J; junction bases left unmatched: 6. This CDR3 spans 12 amino acids. Written as DNA, the CDR3 is TGCAGCGCGGCAGGACTAGGCTACGAGCAGTACTTC. Translating gives CSAAGLGYEQYF.

The V gene is TRBV11-3, the J gene TRBJ2-2; D is ambiguous. The CDR3 runs 14 residues. The germline CDR1 and CDR2 sequences are SGHNT and YENEEA. Trimming cost V 0 bases and J 7 bases, with 9 bases left between them. CDR3: CASSLEPGYGELFF. CDR3 nucleotide sequence: TGTGCCAGCAGCTTAGAGCCCGGGTACGGGGAGCTGTTTTTT.

V is TRBV9 and J is TRBJ2-3; a weak D match, TRBD1 (6 bases). The CDR3 runs 15 residues. Germline V gene data show CDR1 as SGDLS and CDR2 as YYNGEE. Trimming pared 0 bases from V and 2 bases from J, leaving 10 bases between. The DNA of the CDR3 is TGTGCCAGCAGCGTAGGGACAGCAAACACAGATACGCAGTATTTT. This sequence encodes CASSVGTANTDTQYF.

The V and J genes are TRBV27 and TRBJ2-6; D is perhaps TRBD1 (6 bases). CDR1 is MNHEY and CDR2 is SMNVEV in the germline V gene (reference sequence). V lost 3 bases and J lost 0, with 15 bases in between. The CDR3 runs to 18 residues. The CDR3 loop is CASSFQGYPTSGANVLTF. The CDR3 DNA reads TGTGCCAGCAGTTTTCAGGGGTATCCTACCTCTGGGGCCAACGTCCTGACTTTC.

About this clone itself: Other DNA sequences in this sample translate to the same CDR3. The V gene is TRBV7-9, the J gene TRBJ2-3; D uncertain. The ends were cut back, 4 bases at V and 2 bases at J, with 7 bases in the middle. CDR3 length: 13 amino acids. Per the germline V gene, CDR1 is SEHNR and CDR2 is FQNEAQ (reference sequence). The CDR3 is CASSSPSTDTQYF. As DNA, the CDR3 is TGTGCCAGCAGCTCCCCCTCCACAGATACGCAGTATTTT.

CDR3 DNA sequence: TGCGCCAGCAGTGAGATAGACACCGGGGAGCTGTTTTTT. This sequence encodes CASSEIDTGELFF. The rearrangement joins TRBV10-2 to TRBJ2-2; D remains ambiguous. The CDR3 covers 13 residues. V lost 2 bases and J lost 3, with 4 bases in between. Germline CDR1 and CDR2: WSHSY and SAAADI.

V is TRBV29-1 and J is TRBJ1-1; 9 bases fit TRBD1. This CDR3 contains 14 residues. V dropped 6 bases and J dropped 4; count of bases not matched to a gene: 9. Per the germline V gene, CDR1 is SQVTM and CDR2 is ANQGSEA. The CDR3 DNA sequence: TGCAGCGTAGGGACAGGGTCCACGGGCACTGAAGCTTTCTTT. As protein: CSVGTGSTGTEAFF. The full variable domain, its missing parts supplied by reference TRBV29-1 and TRBJ1-1, is SAVISQKPSRDICQRGTSLTIQCQVDSQVTMMFWYRQQPGQSLTLIATANQGSEATYESGFVIDKFPISRPNLTFSTLTVSNMSPEDSSIYLCSVGTGSTGTEAFFGQGTRLTVV.

The chain uses TRBV12-5 and TRBJ2-3; 8 nucleotides agree with TRBD2. The CDR3 has 15 residues. The germline gives CDR1 LGHNT, CDR2 FRNRAP. After removal of 3 bases from V and 2 bases from J, the junction contained 4 bases not matched to a gene. The chain's CDR3 is CASGLSGSVTDTQYF. The CDR3 coding sequence is TGTGCTAGTGGTTTAAGCGGGAGTGTCACAGATACGCAGTATTTT.

The chain links TRBV5-1 to TRBJ2-1, with 8 positions matching TRBD2. Germline V gene lookup returns CDR1 SGHRS and CDR2 YFSETQ. The V gene end was trimmed by 3 bases and the J gene end by 7 bases; junction bases not matched to a gene: 9. The CDR3 contains 15 residues. The CDR3 nucleotides are TGCGCCAGCAGCTCTCTAGCGGGCGGTCCAAATGAGCAGTTCTTC. Translated: CASSSLAGGPNEQFF.

V usage is TRBV7-9 and J usage is TRBJ2-7; perhaps TRBD2 as D (6 bases). V was trimmed by 0 bases and J by 3 bases, leaving 6 bases between them. The CDR3 sequence is 13 residues long. Germline CDR1 and CDR2: SEHNR and FQNEAQ (reference sequence). CDR3 in DNA: TGTGCCAGCAGCTTAGCGGGGGGCTACGAGCAGTACTTC. It is translated as CASSLAGGYEQYF.